A single sample gave rise to the 26 T cell receptor beta chains below, sequenced in a study of shared clonotypes between healthy human individuals. Here immunoSEQ multiplex PCR was the method, and the copy in TCRdb shows in-frame clones only, minus some. The repertoire has approximately 650,000 clones, roughly 95% of them found once; the top ten carry 0.095% to 0.12%. CD45RO negativity and positive selection for CCR7 defined naive CD8 cells, a population that excluded terminally differentiated effector memory CD45RA+ cells. The sequencing input was naive CD8+ T cells sorted from blood. The origin of the receptors is a woman aged 25 to 45 in good health.

The table lists this clone with a count of one. This chain connects TRBV13 to TRBJ1-2, with TRBD1 matching 7 bases. V was pared by 5 bases and J by 8 bases, with 14 bases of the junction left unmatched. Germline lookup yields CDR1 PRHDT and CDR2 FYEKMQ (reference sequence). CDR3 length equals 15 residues. Here the CDR3 reads CASSTRLTGREGYTF. CDR3 DNA sequence: TGTGCCAGCAGCACCCGACTGACAGGGAGGGAAGGCTACACCTTC.

The chain uses TRBV5-8 and TRBJ1-1, with a possible D match to TRBD1 (5 bases). The CDR3 sequence is 15 residues long. Germline-derived CDR1 and CDR2 are SGHTS and YDEGEE. V lost 3 bases to trimming and J lost 3 bases, with 15 bases between them. CDR3 protein: CASSYGTPVHTEAFF. CDR3 nucleotide sequence: TGTGCCAGCAGCTACGGGACCCCGGTTCACACTGAAGCTTTCTTT.

Turning to this clone: Compared with germline, one end of the junction differs, possibly owing to a read error. The chain uses TRBV29-1 and TRBJ2-1; 7 bases agree with TRBD1. The CDR3 length is 12 residues. CDR1 and CDR2 (germline): SQVTM, ANQGSEA. CDR3 in amino acids: CSAETDREEQFF. The CDR3 DNA reads as TGCAGCGCTGAAACAGACAGGGAGGAGCAGTTCTTC.

The chain has TRBV5-6 and TRBJ2-2; TRBD2 agrees at 8 bases. The V segment lost 5 bases and the J segment 4 bases; nucleotides outside the gene matches: 7. CDR1 and CDR2 from the germline V gene are SGHDT and YYEEEE. This CDR3 has 15 residues. The CDR3 sequence is CASSPGLEITGELFF. Here the CDR3 DNA reads TGTGCCAGCAGTCCGGGACTAGAAATCACCGGGGAGCTGTTTTTT.

The CDR3 bases are TGTGCCAGCAGCTTAGCGCCTGGACATACCGAGACCCAGTACTTC. This codes for CASSLAPGHTETQYF. The V call is TRBV7-7, the J call TRBJ2-5, with D maybe TRBD1 (5 bases). V lost 0 bases and J lost 5, with 13 bases in between. Germline CDR1 SSHAT, CDR2 FNYEAQ (reference sequence). This CDR3 region has 15 residues.

The rearrangement joins TRBV5-6 to TRBJ1-1; TRBD1 matches at 11 bases. The CDR3 runs 15 residues. V lost 3 bases and J lost 4; bases outside the gene matches: 5. Germline V gene sequence: CDR1 SGHDT, CDR2 YYEEEE. The CDR3 protein is CASSSWTGGITEAFF. For the CDR3, the DNA is TGTGCCAGCAGCTCATGGACAGGGGGCATCACTGAAGCTTTCTTT.

The chain is built from TRBV2 and TRBJ2-1; no reliable D call. CDR3 length equals 11 residues. Trimming removed 1 base at V and 13 bases at J, with 8 bases between. Germline-derived CDR1 and CDR2 are SNHLY and FYNNEI. CDR3 in amino acids: CASSEGVIQFF. CDR3 DNA sequence: TGTGCCAGCAGTGAAGGGGTCATTCAGTTCTTC.

In this sample, this clone turned up once. This chain connects TRBV28 to TRBJ2-5; weak D call: TRBD2 (6 bases). The DNA end is more similar to TRBJ2-7, so the J call may be wrong. Germline V CDR1 and CDR2: MDHEN, SYDVKM. The CDR3 covers 18 residues. CDR3 region: CASSLPHVGRHYQYEQYF. The CDR3 region has the DNA TGTGCCAGCAGTTTACCCCACGTAGGGAGGCATTACCAATACGAGCAGTACTTC.

The V call is TRBV28, the J call TRBJ2-2; 9 bases are a match to TRBD2. Looked up from germline, CDR1 is MDHEN and CDR2 is SYDVKM. The CDR3 extends over 14 amino acids. Trimming cost V 5 bases and J 7 bases; bases outside gene matches: 5. In nucleotides, the CDR3 is TGTGCCAGCAGTCCCGAGCGGGAGGTCGGGGAGCTGTTTTTT. Encoded protein: CASSPEREVGELFF.

This clone appeared a few times. The same CDR3 arises from other DNA sequences in this sample as well. The chain is built from TRBV9 and TRBJ2-3; 8 nucleotides match TRBD2. Germline CDR1 SGDLS, CDR2 YYNGEE. V was clipped by 0 bases and J by 1 base; unmatched bases: 1. This CDR3 spans 15 amino acids. The CDR3: CASSVAGGGTDTQYF. DNA of the CDR3: TGTGCCAGCAGCGTAGCGGGAGGGGGCACAGATACGCAGTATTTT.

J is TRBJ2-3 and V is TRBV6-1; D gene uncertain. The V and J ends lost 4 bases and 4 bases respectively, with 0 bases between them. From germline, CDR1 is MNHNS and CDR2 SASEGT. There are 10 residues in the CDR3. The CDR3 bases are TGTGCCAGCAGTGCAGATACGCAGTATTTT. Protein: CASSADTQYF.

CDR3 residues: CASSPIAGDSNEQFF. For the CDR3, the DNA is TGTGCCAGCAGCCCTATAGCGGGAGATAGCAATGAGCAGTTCTTC. The J gene is TRBJ2-1, the V gene TRBV7-2; the match to TRBD2 covers 9 bases. This CDR3 region has 15 residues. Germline CDR1 and CDR2: SGHTA and FQGNSA. The ends lost 5 bases at V and 6 bases at J; junction bases unmatched: 8.

The chain is built from TRBV2 and TRBJ1-5; D gene ambiguous. Germline V CDR1 and CDR2: SNHLY, FYNNEI. The CDR3 is made up of 16 amino acids. The V gene lost 7 bases and the J gene lost 5 bases, with 21 bases spanning the gap. CDR3 sequence reads: CASTEEAERAYQPQHF. The CDR3 nucleotides are TGTGCCAGCACCGAAGAGGCGGAGAGGGCCTATCAGCCCCAGCATTTT. Using reference TRBV2 and TRBJ1-5 for the parts outside the CDR3, the full variable domain is EPEVTQTPSHQVTQMGQEVILRCVPISNHLYFYWYRQILGQKVEFLVSFYNNEISEKSEIFDDQFSVERPDGSNFTLKIRSTKLEDSAMYFCASTEEAERAYQPQHFGDGTRLSIL.

This chain uses TRBV27 with TRBJ1-2; D is perhaps TRBD1 (5 bases). Trimming removed 8 bases from V and 7 bases from J, with 23 bases in between. Germline lookup yields CDR1 MNHEY and CDR2 SMNVEV (reference sequence). The CDR3 extends over 15 amino acids. CDR3 amino acids: CASSTHQGEIGGYTF. The CDR3 bases are TGTGCCAGCTCTACCCATCAGGGCGAAATCGGTGGCTACACCTTC.

The rearrangement links TRBV28 to TRBJ2-4, with TRBD2 identical over 9 bases. The germline V gene has CDR1 MDHEN and CDR2 SYDVKM. The CDR3 runs to 15 residues. V gave up 2 bases and J gave up 5 bases; unmatched junction bases: 4. The CDR3 DNA follows: TGTGCCAGCAGTTTAGGGACTAGCAGAGAAAACATTCAGTACTTC. Translating it yields CASSLGTSRENIQYF.

This chain links TRBV28 with TRBJ1-1, with 9 positions matching TRBD1. This CDR3 contains 15 residues. V shed 5 bases and J 3 bases; nucleotides not matched to a gene: 7. Germline CDR1 MDHEN, CDR2 SYDVKM. CDR3: CASSPEDRGYTEAFF. The CDR3 DNA reads as TGTGCCAGCAGTCCGGAGGACAGGGGATACACTGAAGCTTTCTTT. Full variable domain (remainder filled in from reference TRBV28 and TRBJ1-1): DVKVTQSSRYLVKRTGEKVFLECVQDMDHENMFWYRQDPGLGLRLIYFSYDVKMKEKGDIPEGYSVSREKKERFSLILESASTNQTSMYLCASSPEDRGYTEAFFGQGTRLTVV.

The CDR3 protein is CASSLGLGHGLMDFHNEQFF. The CDR3 bases are TGTGCCAGCAGCTTAGGCCTTGGACATGGACTGATGGACTTTCACAATGAGCAGTTCTTC. V usage is TRBV13 and J usage is TRBJ2-1; either TRBD1 or TRBD2 may supply D (5 bases each). The CDR3 has 20 amino acids. Trimming pared 0 bases from V and 5 bases from J, leaving 26 bases between. CDR1 and CDR2 from the germline V gene are PRHDT and FYEKMQ (reference sequence).

This sequence joins TRBV27 and TRBJ2-1; D could derive from TRBD1 or TRBD2 (5 bases each). Germline V lookup: CDR1 MNHEY, CDR2 SMNVEV (reference sequence). This CDR3 contains 15 residues. The V and J ends lost 5 bases and 7 bases respectively, with 18 bases between them. The CDR3, as DNA: TGTGCCAGCAGTCCCACCCCGGGACGGATTAATGAGCAGTTCTTC. Translating gives CASSPTPGRINEQFF.

The rearrangement links TRBV11-2 to TRBJ2-2, with 7 bases lining up with TRBD2. CDR3 length: 16 residues. The germline CDR1 and CDR2 sequences are SGHAT and FQNNGV. Trimming at V came to 8 bases and at J to 3 bases, leaving 12 bases not matched to a gene. The CDR3 here is CASFGVGRAYTGELFF. CDR3 nucleotides: TGTGCCAGCTTTGGGGTTGGGAGGGCCTACACCGGGGAGCTGTTTTTT.

This chain connects TRBV25-1 to TRBJ2-1; TRBD2 agrees at 10 bases. There are 15 residues in the CDR3. J lost 8 bases, V lost 5 bases, and 9 bases had no gene match. The V gene's germline CDR1 is MGHDK and CDR2 SYGVNS. CDR3 nucleotides: TGTGCCAGCAGTAAGCTAGCGGGAGACGGCCATGAGCAGTTCTTC. The encoded protein is CASSKLAGDGHEQFF.

V is TRBV7-3 and J is TRBJ2-1; 8 bases align to TRBD2. Germline V gene data show CDR1 as SGHTA and CDR2 as FQGTGA. The CDR3 sequence is 15 residues long. With V trimmed by 5 bases and J by 5 bases, 8 bases remained unmatched. The CDR3 spells CASSNKLADHNEQFF. CDR3 in DNA: TGTGCCAGCAGCAACAAACTAGCGGACCACAATGAGCAGTTCTTC.

The chain is built from TRBV11-1 and TRBJ2-1; TRBD2 matches 8 bases. The length of the CDR3 is 15 residues. With V trimmed by 1 base and J by 6 bases, 5 bases remained unmatched. Per germline, CDR1 SGHAT and CDR2 FQDESV (reference sequence). Here the CDR3 DNA reads TGTGCCAGCAGCTTAGTCGGGACTAGTACCAATGAGCAGTTCTTC. Protein product: CASSLVGTSTNEQFF.

Worth noting for this clone: This sample also contains other DNA sequences that code for the same CDR3. V and J are TRBV5-4 and TRBJ2-7, with TRBD2 matching over 13 bases. With V trimmed by 0 bases and J by 4 bases, 1 base remained unmatched. The germline gives CDR1 SGHNT, CDR2 YYREEE (reference sequence). The CDR3 runs to 15 residues. The CDR3 nucleotides read TGTGCCAGCAGCTTGGGGGGACTAGCGGGGTACGAGCAGTACTTC. Residues: CASSLGGLAGYEQYF.

The V call is TRBV6-4, the J call TRBJ2-1; 7 positions match TRBD2. The trim removed 0 bases at V and 8 bases at J, leaving 10 bases unmatched. The CDR3 contains 16 residues. CDR1 is MRHNA and CDR2 is SNTAGT in the germline V gene. The CDR3 bases are TGTGCCAGCAGTGACTCGATGTGGACTAGGATCGATGAGCAGTTCTTC. Protein: CASSDSMWTRIDEQFF.

In its sample, this clone was seen once. The chain employs TRBV7-9 and TRBJ2-1; D is undetermined. Germline assignment: CDR1 SEHNR and CDR2 FQNEAQ (reference sequence). V dropped 6 bases and J dropped 8 bases, with 14 bases sitting between them. The CDR3 runs 13 residues. CDR3 sequence (DNA): TGTGCCAGCAGTTCGGACGGCGGCGATGAGCAGTTCTTC. Protein product: CASSSDGGDEQFF.

This sequence joins TRBV7-9 and TRBJ2-1, with D possibly being TRBD2 (6 bases). This CDR3 is 15 amino acids long. V shed 2 bases and J shed 4 bases, with 12 bases lying between them. Germline CDR1 is SEHNR and CDR2 is FQNEAQ (reference sequence). The CDR3 DNA is TGTGCCAGCAGCTTACCCTTAGCGGAATACAATGAGCAGTTCTTC. Protein: CASSLPLAEYNEQFF.